This T cell receptor (beta chain) appears in the sequencing data of a study of blood T cell repertoires in COVID-19 (TCRdb year 2020). About the full investigation: Samples from collaborators originated in the United States, Italy and Spain and spanned both the acute and convalescent phases of COVID-19. The prospective study material was composed of cDNA or gDNA derived from T cells, B-cell-depleted T cells, or PBMCs. Samples were obtained from the ongoing ImmuneRACE study (first 160 participants) and from some 1,200 subjects provided by 6 global collaborators. Where available, HLA class I and class II types were obtained from metadata supplied by the sample provider rather than from assay-based typing. A freely available public database, intended as a resource for researchers studying the immune response to SARS-CoV-2, is where the repertoires were released. Nearly every sample came with metadata listing a de-identified subject ID, COVID-19 status, age in years and sex. Subjects who had been exposed to COVID-19, were actively infected with it, or had recovered from it provided the deeply sampled blood TCRbeta repertoires that made up the dataset.

What the research found in general, with its limitations: Clinical and demographic metadata were provided uncurated, with the amount varying by source and participant.

For this clone: It lacks a known antigen. Base qualities are not recorded, but no much larger clone differs from it by a single base.

Cut back by 2 bases and 0 bases, the V and J ends lie 5 bases apart. From a lookup of the germline V gene, CDR1 and CDR2 are MNHNS and SASEGT. The CDR3 covers 15 residues, taking in both the cysteine and the phenylalanine. Solely the CDR3 DNA is kept, with 45 bases framed from the first base. The immunoSEQ Assay, a bias-controlled multiplex PCR, was used to amplify TCRbeta CDR3 regions from genomic DNA. On the authors' methods: The number of nucleated cells in each sample was estimated by amplification of reference gene primers within the assay. To quantify the absolute abundance of each unique TCRbeta CDR3 rearrangement, sequence reads were collapsed and filtered. For each sample, productive Simpson clonality was calculated as the square root of Simpson's diversity index over productive rearrangements. Here the immuneACCESS table is served through TCRdb, limited to in-frame sequences with V and J called. Missing clones are a known gap in these copies; in checked studies unresolved V genes cover under half, and the rest lacks a known reason. V, J and clone size were drawn from that table, and D and trimming were deduced from the DNA. Within this sample are about 150,000 clones, with around 87% of them counted one time only. The top ten clones comprise approximately 4.3% of the sample.

Participants in the prospective study were aged 18 to 89 years, lived in 20 to 25 United States geographic areas, and enrolled through a virtual design. In the prospective study, participants were assigned to cohorts based on the clinical history participants reported in a screening survey and a study questionnaire. Exposed participants had been in contact, within 2 weeks of entering the study, with a person who had a PCR-confirmed or clinician-diagnosed case of COVID-19. In the prospective study, whole blood, serum and a nasopharyngeal or oropharyngeal swab were collected from each participant by mobile phlebotomists. Additional blood draws and questionnaires over an approximately 2-month period could optionally be provided by prospective study participants. Blood samples from the prospective study were shipped frozen or at room temperature prior to DNA extraction.

Here the chain combines TRBV6-1 and TRBJ2-6; the D gene lacks a confident call. Sequencing was carried out using PBMCs or T cells enriched from blood (not recorded which). The source is a woman aged 40 to 50 who had been exposed to COVID-19. The nucleotide sequence reads as follows: TGTGCCAGCAGTGAAAGCTACTCTGGGGCCAACGTCCTGACTTTC. It codes for CASSESYSGANVLTF.